Below, 3 T cell receptor beta chains from the same sample are listed, as sequenced in a study of metastatic and nonmetastatic thyroid tumors. Patients were all untreated before their thyroid surgery. TCRdb re-clonotyped the PCR reads through MiXCR. This table has just over 30,000 clones, approximately 19% appearing once. The sequenced sample was blood. These receptors originate from a female donor with papillary thyroid cancer or a benign thyroid nodule (not recorded which). Some clones in this sample may be carry-over from other donors' samples.

This clone was recorded at least ten times. The chain combines TRBV10-3 with TRBJ1-2; possibly TRBD1 for D (6 bases). CDR1 is ENHRY, CDR2 SYGVKD, per germline. Trimming left V 6 bases short and J 6 bases short, with 23 bases between. CDR3 size: 16 residues. The CDR3 loop reads CAIRGTQGLISNGYTF. CDR3 DNA: TGTGCCATCAGGGGGACCCAGGGGCTGATTTCGAATGGCTACACCTTC.

This chain links TRBV29-1 with TRBJ1-1, with D possibly matching TRBD1 (6 bases). Trimming pared 7 bases from V and 1 base from J, leaving 10 bases between. Germline V gene sequence: CDR1 SQVTM, CDR2 ANQGSEA. This CDR3 is 12 amino acids long. CDR3 DNA sequence: TGCAGCGCCGGGACAAGGAACACTGAAGCTTTCTTT. Translating gives CSAGTRNTEAFF.

The rearrangement joins TRBV6-2 or TRBV6-3 to TRBJ2-3, with D possibly TRBD2 on 5 matching bases. Trimming shortened V by 0 bases and J by 5 bases, and 6 bases separated the two germline ends. Germline CDR1 reads MNHEY; CDR2 reads SVGEGT. The CDR3 sequence is 13 residues long. CDR3 sequence (DNA): TGTGCCAGCAGTTACTCCCGGGGAGATACGCAGTATTTT. Amino acid sequence: CASSYSRGDTQYF.